The entry that follows covers one T cell receptor beta chain sequence. This specimen comes from a study of blood T cell repertoires in COVID-19. As for the study in general: Sites across the United States, Italy and Spain contributed samples from acute and convalescent COVID-19.

V gave up 0 bases and J gave up 7 bases, with 13 bases separating them. CDR1 MNHEY and CDR2 SVGAGI come from the germline V gene. The CDR3 extends over 15 amino acids. Methods used by the authors: Nucleated cell number was recorded as an estimate derived from reference gene primer amplification. Assay used: immunoSEQ multiplex PCR; TCRdb lists only in-frame clones, some missing. V and J calls and clone size are as listed in that table; D and trimming were resolved from the DNA. This sample has about 170,000 clones, with 85% to 90% found just once. The receptor's source is a man younger than 30 with active or convalescent COVID-19. The sequenced sample was peripheral blood. The chain couples TRBV6-5 to TRBJ1-5, with D unclear. Here the CDR3 DNA reads TGTGCCAGCAGTTACTCCGGGGAGGCTAGCCAGCCCCAGCATTTT. Translated, it gives CASSYSGEASQPQHF.